The clone carrying this T cell receptor (beta chain) was detected only a few times. The same CDR3 arises from other DNA sequences in this sample as well. This entry is derived from a study of shared clonotypes between healthy human individuals. Study information: Per donor, three plates held CD4 naive cells, three held CD4 memory, two held CD8 naive and one held CD8 memory.

Sequencing used immunoSEQ multiplex PCR; TCRdb keeps in-frame clones, though not all of them. Here the sample spans about 1 million clones, about 74% being singletons. V lost 0 bases and J lost 0, with 6 bases in between. The CDR3 consists of 14 residues. Germline values: CDR1 GTSNPN, CDR2 SVGIG (reference sequence). The sequenced material came from memory CD4+ T cells sorted from blood. Subset described: CD45RA-negative fraction. This TCR was sampled from a man between 18 and 29 years old in good health. This chain joins TRBV30 and TRBJ1-3; the D is unclear. CDR3 DNA sequence: TGTGCCTGGAGTGTACGCCGCTCTGGAAACACCATATATTTT. Translated, it gives CAWSVRRSGNTIYF.